This passage covers 17 T cell receptor beta chains from one sample sequenced in a study of T cells in Graves' hyperthyroidism and ophthalmopathy. TCR beta CDR3 region amplification was performed from RNA transcripts. HTBI primers were the set used in a first-round RT-PCR of the TCR CDR3. MiXCR, applied by TCRdb to the multiplex PCR reads, yields one record per CDR3 protein. The sample yields hundreds of thousands of distinct CDR3 sequences, around 13% seen once. Source material: blood. Source of these receptors: a woman between 18 and 30 years old with Graves' hyperthyroidism.

The sample holds many counts of this clonotype. J is TRBJ2-3 and V is TRBV11-2, with a tentative D call TRBD2 (6 bases). The V end lost 6 bases, the J end lost 0 bases, and 13 bases lay between the germline ends. From germline, CDR1 is SGHAT and CDR2 FQNNGV. CDR3 size: 15 residues. CDR3 in DNA: TGTGCCAGCAGACCAGCAGGGACTAGCACAGATACGCAGTATTTT. This translates into CASRPAGTSTDTQYF.

This clonotype was seen at least ten times. The CDR3 DNA reads as TGTGCCAGCAGTTTATCAGGGGCTGGTGGGACAGATACGCAGTATTTT. Encoded protein: CASSLSGAGGTDTQYF. This chain connects TRBV28 to TRBJ2-3; a possible D gene is TRBD1 (6 bases). The CDR3 is made up of 16 amino acids. With 1 base removed from V and 3 bases from J, the gap between germline ends came to 14 bases. CDR1 and CDR2 from the germline V gene are MDHEN and SYDVKM.

The CDR3 protein is CASSQEATGQRAQHF. DNA for the CDR3: TGCGCCAGCAGCCAAGAAGCTACAGGGCAACGGGCCCAGCATTTT. The chain is built from TRBV4-1 and TRBJ1-5; possible D gene TRBD1, 6 bases. The CDR3 consists of 15 residues. The V end lost 0 bases, the J end lost 11 bases, and 17 bases lay between the germline ends. Germline CDR1 MGHRA, CDR2 YSYEKL.

The chain carries TRBV29-1 and TRBJ2-2; tentative D call: TRBD1 (6 bases). Germline V gives CDR1 SQVTM, CDR2 ANQGSEA. This CDR3 contains 14 residues. Trimming cost V 4 bases and J 6 bases, with 15 bases left between them. Here the CDR3 DNA reads TGCAGCGTTGGGGGAGAACAGGGAGCCGGGGAGCTGTTTTTT. It is translated as CSVGGEQGAGELFF.

CDR3 protein: CASSASGTATYEQYF. CDR3 nucleotide sequence: TGTGCCAGCAGCGCATCTGGGACAGCCACCTACGAGCAGTACTTC. This chain joins TRBV2 and TRBJ2-7; 7 bases are shared with TRBD1. Looked up from germline, CDR1 is SNHLY and CDR2 is FYNNEI. The CDR3 totals 15 residues. After removal of 6 bases from V and 2 bases from J, the junction contained 10 bases not matched to a gene.

This clonotype was seen a few times. The CDR3 DNA reads TGTGCCATCCCTTGGGGACAGGGGGCGGACTCCTACGAGCAGTACTTC. It codes for CAIPWGQGADSYEQYF. This chain connects TRBV24-1 to TRBJ2-7, with TRBD1 matching 12 bases. J gave up 0 bases and V 11 bases, and 10 bases lay outside the gene matches. This CDR3 has 16 residues. Germline values: CDR1 KGHDR, CDR2 SFDVKD.

The V gene is TRBV6-4, the J gene TRBJ2-3, with D uncertain. The CDR3 loop spans 16 amino acids. CDR1 is MRHNA and CDR2 is SNTAGT in the germline V gene. V was cut by 3 bases and J by 9 bases, with 22 bases left in between. Written as DNA, the CDR3 is TGTGCCAGCAGTGAAAATCACAGACGCACGACGGAGACGCAGTATTTT. Amino acid sequence: CASSENHRRTTETQYF.

The chain has TRBV15 and TRBJ1-5; 7 nucleotides line up with TRBD1. The CDR3 is made up of 19 amino acids. Germline-derived CDR1 and CDR2 are LNHNV and YYDKDF (reference sequence). The junction had 16 bases not matched to a gene; V was cut back by 1 base and J by 4 bases. For the CDR3, the DNA is TGTGCCACCAGCAGAGTTCCGGTCACTCGGACAGGACGGAATCAGCCCCAGCATTTT. It is translated as CATSRVPVTRTGRNQPQHF.

This chain uses TRBV4-2 with TRBJ2-2; 7 bases fit TRBD1. CDR1 and CDR2 (germline): LGHNA, YNFKEQ. The CDR3 is 18 residues long. Trimming removed 0 bases from V and 6 bases from J; junction bases left unmatched: 13. CDR3 amino acids: CASSQDPYRGGRSGELFF. CDR3 DNA: TGTGCCAGCAGCCAAGATCCTTACAGGGGTGGCCGTTCCGGGGAGCTGTTTTTT.

This clonotype was counted many times. The genes are TRBV9 and TRBJ2-5; 7 bases are shared with TRBD2. With V trimmed by 3 bases and J by 5 bases, 10 bases remained unmatched. CDR1 is SGDLS and CDR2 is YYNGEE in the germline V gene. This CDR3 has 15 amino acids. CDR3 in amino acids: CASSAAGTTMETQYF. As DNA, the CDR3 is TGTGCCAGCAGCGCGGCCGGGACTACCATGGAGACCCAGTACTTC. Filled out from reference TRBV9 and TRBJ2-5, the complete variable domain reads DSGVTQTPKHLITATGQRVTLRCSPRSGDLSVYWYQQSLDQGLQFLIQYYNGEERAKGNILERFSAQQFPDLHSELNLSSLELGDSALYFCASSAAGTTMETQYFGPGTRLLVL.

This clonotype came up a few times. J is TRBJ1-5 and V is TRBV20-1; the D gene is possibly TRBD1 (6 bases). V was shortened by 1 base and J by 3 bases, with 19 bases between the two germline ends. The germline CDR1 and CDR2 sequences are DFQATT and SNEGSKA (reference sequence). This CDR3 comprises 17 residues. CDR3 protein: CSARGYTGPEVNQPQHF. The DNA for the CDR3 is TGCAGTGCTAGAGGCTACACAGGGCCCGAAGTCAATCAGCCCCAGCATTTT.

This clonotype has a count of ten or more. J is TRBJ2-1 and V is TRBV12-3 or TRBV12-4; D is perhaps TRBD2 (6 bases). The V end lost 7 bases, the J end lost 9 bases, and 25 bases lay between the germline ends. The CDR3 loop spans 16 amino acids. The CDR3 DNA is TGTGCCAGCACGTGGGGTTGGGCTGGCGTGGGGGGTGAGCAGTTCTTC. It is translated as CASTWGWAGVGGEQFF.

This clonotype was counted many times. V gene TRBV11-2 combines with J gene TRBJ2-5; D is perhaps TRBD2 (6 bases). Germline CDR1 and CDR2: SGHAT and FQNNGV. This CDR3 contains 15 residues. V was pared by 5 bases and J by 2 bases, with 15 bases between. CDR3 bases: TGTGCCAGCAGCCCAGAGGCGAGCGGGCAAGAGACCCAGTACTTC. Protein: CASSPEASGQETQYF.

This clonotype was observed many times. The chain combines TRBV12-3 or TRBV12-4 with TRBJ2-5; 8 nucleotides line up with TRBD1. The V and J ends lost 5 bases and 7 bases, in that order; junction bases with no gene match: 9. This CDR3 comprises 14 residues. Here the CDR3 DNA reads TGTGCCAGCAGTCCTAGACAGGGGTGGGGGACCCAGTACTTC. Translating gives CASSPRQGWGTQYF.

The chain links TRBV7-9 to TRBJ1-6; D ambiguous. Trimming removed 2 bases from V and 12 bases from J, with 8 bases in between. The CDR3 covers 12 residues. The germline V gene encodes CDR1 SEHNR and CDR2 FQNEAQ (reference sequence). The DNA of the CDR3 is TGTGCCAGCAGCTTATTTACTGAACCCCTCCACTTT. Amino acid sequence: CASSLFTEPLHF. Filled out from reference TRBV7-9 and TRBJ1-6, the complete variable domain reads DTGVSQNPRHKITKRGQNVTFRCDPISEHNRLYWYRQTLGQGPEFLTYFQNEAQLEKSRLLSDRFSAERPKGSFSTLEIQRTEQGDSAMYLCASSLFTEPLHFGNGTRLTVT.

V usage is TRBV6-1 and J usage is TRBJ2-1, with 8 bases that match TRBD2. V was clipped by 6 bases and J by 10 bases; unmatched bases: 11. In germline, CDR1 is MNHNS, CDR2 SASEGT. The CDR3 sequence is 14 residues long. CDR3 protein: CASRFLFSGGEQFF. The CDR3 DNA reads as TGTGCCAGCAGATTCCTGTTTTCGGGAGGGGAGCAGTTCTTC.

This clonotype was detected only a few times. The CDR3 reads CAWSVSAGREQPQHF. The DNA of the CDR3 is TGTGCCTGGAGTGTATCTGCAGGGCGAGAGCAGCCCCAGCATTTT. This sequence joins TRBV30 and TRBJ1-5; tentative D call: TRBD1 (5 bases). V was trimmed by 0 bases and J by 7 bases, leaving 16 bases between them. CDR1 is GTSNPN and CDR2 is SVGIG in the germline V gene (reference sequence). The CDR3 is made up of 15 amino acids.